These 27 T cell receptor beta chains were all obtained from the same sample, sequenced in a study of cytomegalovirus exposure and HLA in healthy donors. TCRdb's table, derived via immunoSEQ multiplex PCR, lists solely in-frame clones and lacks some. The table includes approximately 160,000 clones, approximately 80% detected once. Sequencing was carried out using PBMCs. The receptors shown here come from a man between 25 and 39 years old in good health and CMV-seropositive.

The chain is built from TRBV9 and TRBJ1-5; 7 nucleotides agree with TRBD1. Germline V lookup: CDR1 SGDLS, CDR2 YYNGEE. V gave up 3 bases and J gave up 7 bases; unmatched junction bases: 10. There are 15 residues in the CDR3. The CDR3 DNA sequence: TGTGCCAGCAGCGCCCAAGGGGGCGCGGGACAGCCCCAGCATTTT. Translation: CASSAQGGAGQPQHF.

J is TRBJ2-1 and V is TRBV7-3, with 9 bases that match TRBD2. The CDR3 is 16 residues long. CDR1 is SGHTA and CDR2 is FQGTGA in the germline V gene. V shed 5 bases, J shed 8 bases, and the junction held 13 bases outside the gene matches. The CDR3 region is CASSARRRGGRDEQFF. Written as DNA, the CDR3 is TGTGCCAGCAGCGCGCGGAGGCGGGGGGGCCGGGATGAGCAGTTCTTC.

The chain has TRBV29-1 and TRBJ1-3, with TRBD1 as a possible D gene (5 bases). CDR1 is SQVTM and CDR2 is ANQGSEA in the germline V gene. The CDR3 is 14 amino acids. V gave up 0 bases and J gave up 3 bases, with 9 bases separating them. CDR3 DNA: TGCAGCGTTGAAGATTGGGGGGATGGAAACACCATATATTTT. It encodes CSVEDWGDGNTIYF.

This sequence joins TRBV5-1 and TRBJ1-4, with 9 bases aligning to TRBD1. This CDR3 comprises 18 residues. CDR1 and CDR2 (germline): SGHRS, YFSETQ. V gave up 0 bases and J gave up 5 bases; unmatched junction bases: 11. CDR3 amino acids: CASSLAGGTGSDNEKLFF. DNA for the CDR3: TGCGCCAGCAGCTTGGCAGGAGGGACAGGGTCTGACAATGAAAAACTGTTTTTT.

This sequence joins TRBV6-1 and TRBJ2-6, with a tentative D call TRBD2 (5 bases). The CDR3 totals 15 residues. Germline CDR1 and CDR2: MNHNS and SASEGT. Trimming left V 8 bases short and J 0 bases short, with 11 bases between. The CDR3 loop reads CASLLGSSGANVLTF. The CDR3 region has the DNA TGTGCCAGCCTCCTGGGGAGCTCTGGGGCCAACGTCCTGACTTTC.

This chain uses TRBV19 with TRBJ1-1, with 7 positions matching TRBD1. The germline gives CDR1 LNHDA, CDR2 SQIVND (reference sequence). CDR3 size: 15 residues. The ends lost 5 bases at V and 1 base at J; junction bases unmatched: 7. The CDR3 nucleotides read TGTGCCAGTAGTCCTCACCGACAGGGGAACACTGAAGCTTTCTTT. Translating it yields CASSPHRQGNTEAFF.

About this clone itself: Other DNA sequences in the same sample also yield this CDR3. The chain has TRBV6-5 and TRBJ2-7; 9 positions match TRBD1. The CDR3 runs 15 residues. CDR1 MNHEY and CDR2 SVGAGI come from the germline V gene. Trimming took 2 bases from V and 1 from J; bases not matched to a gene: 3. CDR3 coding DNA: TGTGCCAGCAGTTACGAGGGACAGGGTTCCTACGAGCAGTACTTC. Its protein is CASSYEGQGSYEQYF.

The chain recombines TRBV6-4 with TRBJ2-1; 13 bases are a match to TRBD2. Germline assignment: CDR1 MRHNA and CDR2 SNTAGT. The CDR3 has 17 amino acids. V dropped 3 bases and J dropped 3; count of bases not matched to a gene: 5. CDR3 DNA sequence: TGTGCCAGCAGTGAAACTAGCGGGGGGGCCGTCTACAATGAGCAGTTCTTC. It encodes CASSETSGGAVYNEQFF.

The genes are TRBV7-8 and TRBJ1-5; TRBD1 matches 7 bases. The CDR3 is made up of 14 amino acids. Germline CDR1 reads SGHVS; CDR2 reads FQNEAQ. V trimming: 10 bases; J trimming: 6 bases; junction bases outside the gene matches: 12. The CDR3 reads CATRATGLGQPQHF. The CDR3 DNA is TGTGCCACTCGGGCGACAGGGCTTGGTCAGCCCCAGCATTTT.

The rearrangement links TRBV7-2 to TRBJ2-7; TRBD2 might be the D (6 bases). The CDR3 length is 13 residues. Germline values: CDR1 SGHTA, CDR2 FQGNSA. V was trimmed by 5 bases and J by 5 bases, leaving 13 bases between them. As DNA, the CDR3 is TGTGCCAGCAGCCATCGCGGGGTCAACGAGCAGTACTTC. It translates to CASSHRGVNEQYF.

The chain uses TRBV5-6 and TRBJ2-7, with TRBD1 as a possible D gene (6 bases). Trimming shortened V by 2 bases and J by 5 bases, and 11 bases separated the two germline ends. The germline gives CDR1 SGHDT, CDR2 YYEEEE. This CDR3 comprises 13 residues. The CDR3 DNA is TGTGCCAGCAGCTTCCAGGGGCGGGACGAGCAGTACTTC. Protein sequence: CASSFQGRDEQYF.

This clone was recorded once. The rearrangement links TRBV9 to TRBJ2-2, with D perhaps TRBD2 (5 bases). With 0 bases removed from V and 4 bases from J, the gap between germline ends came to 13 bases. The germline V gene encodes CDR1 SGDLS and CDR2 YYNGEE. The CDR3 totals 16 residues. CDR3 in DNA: TGTGCCAGCAGCGTAGGGGGAGAGGTAGTCACCGGGGAGCTGTTTTTT. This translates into CASSVGGEVVTGELFF.

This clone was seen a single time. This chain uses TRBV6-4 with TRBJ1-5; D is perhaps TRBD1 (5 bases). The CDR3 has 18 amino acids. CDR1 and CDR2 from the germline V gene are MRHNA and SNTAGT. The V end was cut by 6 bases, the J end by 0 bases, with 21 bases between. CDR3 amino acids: CASRPPRRDPYSNQPQHF. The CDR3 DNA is TGTGCCAGCAGGCCCCCTAGGAGGGACCCTTATAGCAATCAGCCCCAGCATTTT.

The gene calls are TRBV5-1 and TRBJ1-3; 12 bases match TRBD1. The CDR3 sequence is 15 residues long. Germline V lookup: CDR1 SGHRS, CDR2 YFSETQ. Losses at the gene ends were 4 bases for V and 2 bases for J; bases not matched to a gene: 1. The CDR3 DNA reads TGCGCCAGCAGCGGGACAGGGGGCACTGGAAACACCATATATTTT. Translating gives CASSGTGGTGNTIYF.

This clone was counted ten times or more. CDR3 bases: TGTGCCAGCAGCCAAGAGCGGGGGGGCCCAGATACGCAGTATTTT. Protein sequence: CASSQERGGPDTQYF. This chain joins TRBV4-2 and TRBJ2-3; 9 bases are a match to TRBD2. V lost 0 bases to trimming and J lost 4 bases; unmatched junction nucleotides: 2. The CDR3 extends over 15 amino acids. The germline gives CDR1 LGHNA, CDR2 YNFKEQ.

CDR3 protein: CASSSSPYGTFSYNEQFF. The CDR3 coding sequence is TGTGCCAGCAGCTCATCGCCTTACGGTACCTTCTCCTACAATGAGCAGTTCTTC. The gene calls are TRBV13 and TRBJ2-1, with D unclear. Trimming shortened V by 4 bases and J by 0 bases, and 19 bases separated the two germline ends. Germline V gene data show CDR1 as PRHDT and CDR2 as FYEKMQ (reference sequence). This CDR3 is 18 amino acids long.

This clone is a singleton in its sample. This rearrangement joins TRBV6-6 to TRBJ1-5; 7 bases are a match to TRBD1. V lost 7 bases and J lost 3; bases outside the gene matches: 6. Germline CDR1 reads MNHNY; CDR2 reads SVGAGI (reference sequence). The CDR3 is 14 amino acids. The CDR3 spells CASNPTGVNQPQHF. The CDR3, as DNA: TGTGCCAGCAACCCAACAGGGGTCAATCAGCCCCAGCATTTT.

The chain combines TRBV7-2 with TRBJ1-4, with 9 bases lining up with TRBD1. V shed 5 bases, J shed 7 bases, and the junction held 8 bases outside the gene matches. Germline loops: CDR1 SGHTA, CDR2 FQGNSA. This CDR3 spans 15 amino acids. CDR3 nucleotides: TGTGCCAGCAGCCCAATCCCGGACAGGGGTGAAAAACTGTTTTTT. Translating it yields CASSPIPDRGEKLFF.

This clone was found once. The CDR3 reads CASTRTAARETQYF. CDR3 sequence (DNA): TGCGCCAGCACCAGGACAGCGGCAAGAGAGACCCAGTACTTC. The rearrangement joins TRBV5-1 to TRBJ2-5; weak D call: TRBD1 (6 bases). Trimming pared 6 bases from V and 4 bases from J, leaving 16 bases between. This CDR3 is 14 amino acids long. Germline V lookup: CDR1 SGHRS, CDR2 YFSETQ.

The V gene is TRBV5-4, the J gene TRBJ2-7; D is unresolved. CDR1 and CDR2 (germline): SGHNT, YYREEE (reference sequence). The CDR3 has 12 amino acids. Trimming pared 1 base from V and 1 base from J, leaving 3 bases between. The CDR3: CASSLQSYEQYF. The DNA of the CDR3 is TGTGCCAGCAGCTTGCAGTCCTACGAGCAGTACTTC.

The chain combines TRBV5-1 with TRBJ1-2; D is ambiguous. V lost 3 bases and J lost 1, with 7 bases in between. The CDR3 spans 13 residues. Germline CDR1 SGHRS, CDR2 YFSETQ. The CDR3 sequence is CASSSEGNYGYTF. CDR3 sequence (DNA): TGCGCCAGCAGCTCCGAGGGTAACTATGGCTACACCTTC.

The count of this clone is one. Written as DNA, the CDR3 is TGTGCCAGCAGCGTAGGATCTAGCGGGGGGTTGGTGGATACGCAGTATTTT. This translates into CASSVGSSGGLVDTQYF. The chain joins TRBV9 to TRBJ2-3; 11 nucleotides align to TRBD2. Per the germline V gene, CDR1 is SGDLS and CDR2 is YYNGEE. The CDR3 runs 17 residues. The trim removed 0 bases at V and 6 bases at J, leaving 9 bases unmatched.

The CDR3 spells CASGLPSVETQYF. CDR3 coding DNA: TGTGCTAGTGGTTTGCCTAGCGTGGAGACCCAGTACTTC. The chain joins TRBV12-5 to TRBJ2-5; the D gene is possibly TRBD2 (6 bases). The CDR3 has 13 residues. Trimming stripped 2 bases from V and 5 bases from J, with 9 bases between. CDR1 LGHNT and CDR2 FRNRAP come from the germline V gene.

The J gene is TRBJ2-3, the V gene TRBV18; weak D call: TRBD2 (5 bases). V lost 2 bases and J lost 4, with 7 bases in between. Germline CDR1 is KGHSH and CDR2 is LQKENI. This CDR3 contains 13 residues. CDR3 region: CASSPSEADTQYF. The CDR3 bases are TGTGCCAGCTCACCATCGGAGGCAGATACGCAGTATTTT.

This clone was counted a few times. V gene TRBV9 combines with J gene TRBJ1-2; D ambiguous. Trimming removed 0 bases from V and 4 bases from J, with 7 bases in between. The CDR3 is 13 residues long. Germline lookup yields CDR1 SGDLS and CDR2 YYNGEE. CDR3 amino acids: CASSVEGGYGYTF. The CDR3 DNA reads TGTGCCAGCAGCGTAGAGGGAGGCTATGGCTACACCTTC.

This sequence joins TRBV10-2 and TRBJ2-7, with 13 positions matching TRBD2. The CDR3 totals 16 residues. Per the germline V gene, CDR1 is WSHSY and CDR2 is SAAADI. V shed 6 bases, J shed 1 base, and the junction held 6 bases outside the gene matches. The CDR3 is CASSETSGRFSYEQYF. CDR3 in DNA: TGCGCCAGCAGCGAGACTAGCGGGAGGTTTTCCTACGAGCAGTACTTC.

The chain's CDR3 is CASSLGGTGNGYTF. DNA of the CDR3: TGTGCCAGCAGCTTAGGAGGGACAGGGAATGGCTACACCTTC. This chain connects TRBV13 to TRBJ1-2; 9 positions agree with TRBD1. The CDR3 sequence is 14 residues long. The V and J ends lost 0 bases and 6 bases, in that order; junction bases with no gene match: 2. Per the germline V gene, CDR1 is PRHDT and CDR2 is FYEKMQ (reference sequence).